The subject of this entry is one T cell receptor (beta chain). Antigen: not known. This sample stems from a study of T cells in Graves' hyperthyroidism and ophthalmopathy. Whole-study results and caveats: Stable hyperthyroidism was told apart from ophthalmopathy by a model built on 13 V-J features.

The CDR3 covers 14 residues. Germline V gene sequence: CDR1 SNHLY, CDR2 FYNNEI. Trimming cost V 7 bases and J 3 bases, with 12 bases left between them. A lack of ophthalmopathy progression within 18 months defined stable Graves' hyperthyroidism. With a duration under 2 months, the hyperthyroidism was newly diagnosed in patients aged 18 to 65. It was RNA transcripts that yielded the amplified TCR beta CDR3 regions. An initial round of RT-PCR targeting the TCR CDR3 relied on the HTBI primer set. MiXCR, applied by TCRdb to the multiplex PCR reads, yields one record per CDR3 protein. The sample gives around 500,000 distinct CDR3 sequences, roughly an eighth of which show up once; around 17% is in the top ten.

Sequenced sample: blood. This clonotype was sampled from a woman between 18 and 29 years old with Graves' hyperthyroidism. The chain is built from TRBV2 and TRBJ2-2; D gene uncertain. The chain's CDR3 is CASMVVEYTGELFF. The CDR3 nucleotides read TGTGCCAGCATGGTAGTTGAATACACCGGGGAGCTGTTTTTT.